This TCR beta chain was sequenced during a study of blood T cell repertoires in COVID-19. The wider study: Samples representing acute and convalescent COVID-19 were sourced from the United States, Italy and Spain. T cells, B-cell-depleted T cells, or PBMCs provided the cDNA or gDNA that served as material.

The data were produced by immunoSEQ multiplex PCR, yet TCRdb's version contains in-frame clones alone and is incomplete. The data contain some 200,000 clones, roughly 79% of them singletons. The CDR3 contains 13 residues. The ends were cut back, 6 bases at V and 0 bases at J, with 9 bases in the middle. Specimen: peripheral blood. This clonotype originated in a woman between 40 and 55 years old with COVID-19, enrolled during active disease. This chain uses TRBV23-1 with TRBJ2-7; tentatively, D is TRBD2 (5 bases). TRBV23-1 is filed as an ORF, its function uncertain. CDR3 DNA: TGCGCCAGCAGACTTGGGAGCTCCTACGAGCAGTACTTC. Its translation is CASRLGSSYEQYF.